The source of this T cell receptor beta chain is a study of cytomegalovirus exposure and HLA in healthy donors. Study-level results: A later analysis, which compared TCR beta chains of equal frequency, found the HLA-associated ones more clonally expanded. There was a cluster of highly shared sequence variants that was likely a sequencing artifact.

The PCR made use of 60 Vbeta and 13 Jbeta primers. Using immunoSEQ multiplex PCR, the repertoire was profiled, and TCRdb retains in-frame clones only, with some absent. Of fewer than 150,000 clones listed, less than 85% are singletons. This CDR3 comprises 15 residues. The V gene end was trimmed by 4 bases and the J gene end by 6 bases; junction bases not matched to a gene: 11. Germline assignment: CDR1 MNHEY and CDR2 SVGAGI. About this clone: Its antigen is unidentified.

The TCR sequence derives from a man aged 40-55 years in good health and CMV-seronegative. This chain joins TRBV6-5 and TRBJ2-7, with 8 bases aligning to TRBD1. Sequenced: PBMCs. In nucleotides, the CDR3 is TGTGCCAGCAGTTCCCGACCCGACAGGGGTGGCGAGCAGTACTTC. Protein product: CASSSRPDRGGEQYF.